This is a list of T cell receptor beta chains from one sample in a study of T cell responses to AZD1222 COVID-19 vaccine. Profiled with immunoSEQ multiplex PCR; TCRdb holds only in-frame clones, not every one. The sample has about 140,000 clones, approximately 90% seen once. The material was peripheral blood, obtained on day 0 of AZD1222 vaccination. All receptors derive from an adult in good health. CDR3s include the opening cysteine and the closing phenylalanine or tryptophan. Each record gives: V gene, D gene, J gene, clone size, CDR3 protein, CDR3 DNA. The D gene is left open where the match is weak. Clone size is stated in some rows and not others, as once, few, many or a class when expanded.

TRBV2	TRBD1	TRBJ2-1	-	CASSEGGTGSWGEQFF	TGTGCCAGCAGTGAAGGCGGGACAGGGTCTTGGGGTGAGCAGTTCTTC
TRBV5-4	-	TRBJ1-4	-	CASSLDQSNEKLFF	TGTGCCAGCAGCTTGGATCAGTCTAATGAAAAACTGTTTTTT
TRBV29-1	TRBD2	TRBJ2-1	-	CSVDSREVYNEQFF	TGCAGCGTTGACTCGCGGGAGGTCTACAATGAGCAGTTCTTC
TRBV19	TRBD2	TRBJ2-3	-	CASRGAGVRTDTQYF	TGTGCCAGTAGGGGCGCGGGAGTACGCACAGATACGCAGTATTTT
TRBV2	-	TRBJ2-3	-	CASITRGTDTQYF	TGTGCCAGCATTACGAGGGGCACAGATACGCAGTATTTT
TRBV7-8	-	TRBJ2-1	-	CASSFGGDYNEQFF	TGTGCCAGCAGCTTTGGCGGCGACTACAATGAGCAGTTCTTC
TRBV3-1/TRBV3-2	TRBD1	TRBJ2-4	once	CASSLGTGKNIQYF	TGTGCCAGCAGCCTCGGGACAGGGAAAAACATTCAGTACTTC
TRBV4-1	TRBD2	TRBJ2-1	once	CASSRGLAAPNEQFF	TGCGCCAGCAGCCGCGGACTAGCGGCTCCCAATGAGCAGTTCTTC
TRBV2	-	TRBJ1-5	-	CASSDSGVQPQHF	TGTGCCAGCAGTGACTCGGGGGTTCAGCCCCAGCATTTT
TRBV5-5	-	TRBJ1-1	-	CASSLAITGMGTEAFF	TGTGCCAGCAGCTTGGCTATCACGGGGATGGGGACTGAAGCTTTCTTT
TRBV3-1/TRBV3-2	TRBD1	TRBJ1-4	-	CASSQESTGVNEKLFF	TGTGCCAGCAGCCAAGAATCGACAGGGGTAAATGAAAAACTGTTTTTT
TRBV6-1	-	TRBJ1-6	-	CASSEEVSPLHF	TGTGCCAGCAGTGAAGAGGTGTCACCCCTCCACTTT
TRBV7-9	-	TRBJ2-7	-	CASSPRAVSNYEQYF	TGTGCCAGCAGCCCGAGGGCGGTGTCAAACTACGAGCAGTACTTC
TRBV10-3	-	TRBJ2-4	-	CAISETGTSKNIQYF	TGTGCCATCAGTGAGACCGGGACGTCCAAAAACATTCAGTACTTC
TRBV3-1/TRBV3-2	-	TRBJ2-4	-	CASSQDAAPPNIQYF	TGTGCCAGCAGCCAAGATGCGGCTCCACCCAACATTCAGTACTTC
TRBV5-1	-	TRBJ2-5	-	CASSTVTTQETQYF	TGCGCCAGCAGCACAGTGACTACTCAAGAGACCCAGTACTTC
TRBV5-1	TRBD1	TRBJ1-1	-	CASTPTGTGRNTEAFF	TGCGCCAGCACCCCCACTGGGACAGGGAGGAACACTGAAGCTTTCTTT
TRBV19	-	TRBJ2-3	-	CASSTRQVDFRDTQYF	TGTGCCAGTAGTACCCGACAGGTGGATTTCAGAGATACGCAGTATTTT
TRBV7-3	-	TRBJ2-1	-	CASSLTNTADEQFF	TGTGCCAGCAGCTTAACTAACACTGCCGATGAGCAGTTCTTC
TRBV28	-	TRBJ1-5	-	CASKVGNQPQHF	TGTGCCAGCAAGGTAGGCAATCAGCCCCAGCATTTT
TRBV4-1	TRBD1	TRBJ2-3	-	CASSQPSQGRQADTQYF	TGCGCCAGCAGCCAACCATCACAGGGGCGGCAGGCAGATACGCAGTATTTT
TRBV6-6	TRBD1	TRBJ2-2	-	CASSPLNFAQGGTGELFF	TGTGCCAGCAGTCCCCTAAATTTCGCACAGGGGGGAACCGGGGAGCTGTTTTTT
TRBV9	-	TRBJ1-1	-	CASSVGGQLTEAFF	TGTGCCAGCAGCGTAGGTGGCCAGCTCACTGAAGCTTTCTTT
TRBV15	-	TRBJ1-6	-	CATSAGNRSPLHF	TGTGCCACCTCGGCAGGCAACCGCTCACCCCTCCACTTT
TRBV25-1	-	TRBJ2-3	-	CASSDGDGWAGDTQYF	TGTGCCAGCAGTGACGGAGACGGGTGGGCCGGAGATACGCAGTATTTT
TRBV7-2	-	TRBJ1-1	-	CASSSGGRNTEAFF	TGTGCCAGCAGCTCCGGAGGGAGGAACACTGAAGCTTTCTTT
TRBV6-1	-	TRBJ2-7	-	CASSEAEEAGGTDEQYF	TGTGCCAGCAGTGAAGCGGAAGAGGCAGGGGGGACCGACGAGCAGTACTTC
TRBV6-5	-	TRBJ1-3	-	CASSSRTGVSGNTIYF	TGTGCCAGCAGTTCACGTACGGGCGTATCTGGAAACACCATATATTTT
TRBV30	-	TRBJ2-2	-	CAWISAGTGWTGELFF	TGTGCCTGGATCTCTGCGGGGACCGGATGGACCGGGGAGCTGTTTTTT
TRBV18	-	TRBJ1-5	few	CASSPAANQPQHF	TGTGCCAGCTCACCAGCAGCTAATCAGCCCCAGCATTTT
TRBV18	-	TRBJ1-1	-	CASSLTLQDQNTEAFF	TGTGCCAGCTCACTAACCCTACAGGATCAGAACACTGAAGCTTTCTTT
TRBV18	-	TRBJ2-1	-	CASSQQGGHNEQFF	TGTGCCAGCTCACAACAGGGAGGCCACAATGAGCAGTTCTTC
TRBV5-6	TRBD1	TRBJ2-7	-	CASSPGQPYEQYF	TGTGCCAGCAGCCCGGGACAGCCTTACGAGCAGTACTTC
TRBV27	-	TRBJ2-2	-	CASSFSRGGDTGELFF	TGTGCCAGCAGTTTCTCCAGGGGTGGGGACACCGGGGAGCTGTTTTTT
TRBV7-9	-	TRBJ2-4	-	CASSHHGQAGTYF	TGTGCCAGCAGCCATCATGGACAGGCGGGGACTTACTTC
TRBV5-1	-	TRBJ1-1	few	CASSLTAQGNTEAFF	TGCGCCAGCAGCTTGACAGCACAGGGGAACACTGAAGCTTTCTTT
TRBV28	-	TRBJ1-6	-	CASSSEGVYSPLHF	TGTGCCAGCAGTTCAGAAGGGGTCTATTCACCCCTCCACTTT
TRBV4-2	-	TRBJ1-5	few	CASSQALVQPQHF	TGTGCCAGCAGCCAAGCATTAGTTCAGCCCCAGCATTTT
TRBV30	TRBD1	TRBJ2-3	once	CAWTIGTGDEYF	TGTGCCTGGACCATAGGAACAGGGGATGAGTATTTT
TRBV6-4	TRBD2	TRBJ2-7	-	CASSARAGARFDEQYF	TGTGCCAGCAGTGCCAGAGCGGGAGCAAGGTTCGACGAGCAGTACTTC
TRBV5-1	-	TRBJ2-7	-	CASSFKGEQYF	TGCGCCAGCAGCTTTAAGGGCGAGCAGTACTTC
TRBV19	-	TRBJ2-3	once	CASSAWGSSTDTQYF	TGTGCCAGTTCCGCGTGGGGCTCTAGCACAGATACGCAGTATTTT
TRBV5-4	-	TRBJ1-2	-	CASSLAGRFVYGYTF	TGTGCCAGCAGCTTGGCGGGACGATTTGTCTATGGCTACACCTTC
TRBV6-5	-	TRBJ1-2	-	CASRPYGAVLYTF	TGTGCCAGCAGACCTTATGGGGCGGTGCTCTACACCTTC
TRBV6-5	-	TRBJ2-3	-	CASLRWQGDTQYF	TGTGCCAGCTTGCGGTGGCAGGGAGATACGCAGTATTTT
TRBV3-1/TRBV3-2	TRBD2	TRBJ2-1	-	CASSQDPGTTSNEQFF	TGTGCCAGCAGCCAAGATCCGGGGACTACGAGCAATGAGCAGTTCTTC
TRBV2	TRBD1	TRBJ1-1	-	CASSDGTVSHTEAFF	TGTGCCAGCAGTGATGGGACAGTCAGCCACACTGAAGCTTTCTTT